The 18 T cell receptor beta chains below were found in one sample sequenced in a study of PD-L1 blockade in urothelial cancer listed by TCRdb under 2017. Libraries were built with the immunoSEQ multiplex PCR assay. This is the immuneACCESS table as TCRdb keeps it, with only in-frame sequences that have V and J called. A part of the clones is gone; compared with another copy, unresolved V genes explain less than half, and the rest is unexplained. The sample has under 50,000 clones on record, approximately 90% of them singletons. 11% of the sample rests with the top ten. Explained via the paper, the time point label denotes: pretreatment peripheral blood. The sequenced sample was PBMCs, obtained around atezolizumab (anti-PD-L1) treatment. All receptors derive from a woman between 55 and 75 years old with urothelial cancer.

A remark on this clone: A read error may produce the germline difference seen at one junction end. This rearrangement joins TRBV27 to TRBJ2-1; TRBD2 is a possible D gene (6 bases). CDR1 MNHEY and CDR2 SMNVEV come from the germline V gene (reference sequence). The CDR3 consists of 16 residues. The DNA of the CDR3 is TGTGCGAGCACCGCAAACGGGGTGGATGGGGGGTTCGAGCAGTTCTTC. Encoded protein: CASTANGVDGGFEQFF.

As DNA, the CDR3 is TGCGCCAGCAGTTATACAGGGGGGGCTTTCTTT. Its translation: CASSYTGGAFF. The V and J genes are TRBV5-1 and TRBJ1-1; TRBD1 aligns across 8 bases. This CDR3 spans 11 amino acids. Germline CDR1 reads SGHRS; CDR2 reads YFSETQ. V was clipped by 5 bases and J by 11 bases; unmatched bases: 5.

This chain uses TRBV6-5 with TRBJ2-7, with 7 bases identical to TRBD2. J lost 5 bases, V lost 6 bases, and 10 bases had no gene match. Germline loops: CDR1 MNHEY, CDR2 SVGAGI. The CDR3 length is 14 residues. The CDR3 loop reads CASSPGGRVNEQYF. Written as DNA, the CDR3 is TGTGCCAGCAGCCCCGGGGGGAGAGTCAACGAGCAGTACTTC.

This chain connects TRBV5-1 to TRBJ1-5, with TRBD1 identical over 8 bases. This CDR3 spans 15 amino acids. With 4 bases clipped from V and 3 bases from J, the junction kept 6 bases outside the gene matches. CDR1 SGHRS and CDR2 YFSETQ come from the germline V gene. Here the CDR3 reads CASSLSGGLNQPQHF. DNA for the CDR3: TGCGCCAGCAGCCTCTCAGGGGGCCTCAATCAGCCCCAGCATTTT.

V usage is TRBV19 and J usage is TRBJ1-1; possible D gene TRBD1, 6 bases. This CDR3 has 18 amino acids. The V gene lost 4 bases and the J gene lost 0 bases, with 21 bases spanning the gap. The germline V gene encodes CDR1 LNHDA and CDR2 SQIVND (reference sequence). In DNA form, the CDR3 reads TGTGCCAGTAGTACCCCGGGACACCTAGTCGAAGTGAACACTGAAGCTTTCTTT. It is translated as CASSTPGHLVEVNTEAFF.

In this sample, this clone turned up a few times. The chain has TRBV5-6 and TRBJ1-2; D might be TRBD1 (6 bases). Between the trimmed V and J ends, which lost 5 bases and 0 bases, there was a span of 11 bases. CDR1 is SGHDT and CDR2 is YYEEEE in the germline V gene. This CDR3 comprises 14 residues. CDR3 in DNA: TGTGCCAGCAGAGTTAAGGGGGCTAACTATGGCTACACCTTC. Translated, it gives CASRVKGANYGYTF.

The chain employs TRBV5-1 and TRBJ1-1, with no clear D. Germline CDR1 SGHRS, CDR2 YFSETQ. Deletions cut 3 bases from V and 2 bases from J, with 11 bases between. The CDR3 is 14 residues long. The CDR3 sequence is CASSSQVSNTEAFF. In DNA, the CDR3 is TGCGCCAGCAGCTCCCAGGTAAGCAACACTGAAGCTTTCTTT.

The V call is TRBV6-1, the J call TRBJ2-7; D remains unclear. Trimming shortened V by 4 bases and J by 3 bases, and 4 bases separated the two germline ends. The CDR3 loop spans 11 amino acids. Germline values: CDR1 MNHNS, CDR2 SASEGT. CDR3 DNA sequence: TGTGCCAGCAGTGGTTACTACGAGCAGTACTTC. Translating gives CASSGYYEQYF.

The rearrangement uses TRBV21-1 and TRBJ2-1; the table calls TRBD2, which could not be checked here. TRBV21-1 has pseudogene status. The CDR3 length is 16 residues. The CDR3 DNA is TGTGCCAGCAGCCTAGGGGTACAGCGGGAGTGCAATGAGCAGTTCTTC. This encodes CASSLGVQRECNEQFF.

The genes are TRBV19 and TRBJ2-7; 7 bases agree with TRBD2. V lost 5 bases, J lost 4 bases, and 5 bases stayed unmatched. Germline V lookup: CDR1 LNHDA, CDR2 SQIVND (reference sequence). This CDR3 is 13 amino acids long. As DNA, the CDR3 is TGTGCCAGTAGTCTAAGCGGGATTTACGAGCAGTACTTC. Its protein product is CASSLSGIYEQYF.

CDR3 in amino acids: CASSILAGAYNEQFF. In nucleotides, the CDR3 is TGTGCCAGCAGCATACTAGCGGGAGCCTACAATGAGCAGTTCTTC. The chain links TRBV13 to TRBJ2-1; the match to TRBD2 covers 11 bases. The trim removed 5 bases at V and 2 bases at J, leaving 2 bases unmatched. The germline V gene has CDR1 PRHDT and CDR2 FYEKMQ (reference sequence). This CDR3 spans 15 amino acids.

The J gene is TRBJ2-1, the V gene TRBV18; 9 bases match TRBD2. J was trimmed by 1 base and V by 3 bases; bases with no gene match: 7. This CDR3 is built from 17 residues. Germline V gene data show CDR1 as KGHSH and CDR2 as LQKENI. This CDR3 is CASSPPSTSGSYNEQFF. The CDR3 nucleotides read TGTGCCAGCTCACCGCCGTCGACTAGCGGTTCCTACAATGAGCAGTTCTTC.

This chain joins TRBV14 and TRBJ2-3; 8 positions match TRBD2. This CDR3 is 14 amino acids long. J was trimmed by 2 bases and V by 4 bases; bases with no gene match: 2. Germline assignment: CDR1 SGHDN and CDR2 FVKESK. The CDR3, as DNA: TGTGCCAGCAGCCGTGGACTAGCCACAGATACGCAGTATTTT. This encodes CASSRGLATDTQYF.

The chain combines TRBV28 with TRBJ2-1, with a weak D call TRBD2 (5 bases). The CDR3 runs 12 residues. V gave up 8 bases and J gave up 8 bases, with 13 bases separating them. Germline V gene sequence: CDR1 MDHEN, CDR2 SYDVKM. Here the CDR3 reads CASALAIDEQFF. The DNA for the CDR3 is TGTGCCAGCGCCCTAGCCATAGATGAGCAGTTCTTC.

The CDR3 loop is CAWSGWDRGFNTEAFF. The CDR3 nucleotides are TGTGCCTGGAGTGGCTGGGACAGGGGGTTTAACACTGAAGCTTTCTTT. The chain uses TRBV30 and TRBJ1-1, with 11 nucleotides matching TRBD1. Germline trimming cut 1 base from V and 2 bases from J; bases unmatched to any gene: 6. Per germline, CDR1 GTSNPN and CDR2 SVGIG (reference sequence). This CDR3 is 16 amino acids long.

The chain has TRBV18 and TRBJ2-3; 10 nucleotides line up with TRBD1. Germline CDR1 is KGHSH and CDR2 is LQKENI. This CDR3 region has 16 residues. J gave up 11 bases and V 7 bases, and 18 bases lay outside the gene matches. CDR3 nucleotides: TGTGCCAGCTTGCCTACCCGAGGACAGGGGGGTACCATGCAGTATTTT. Translated, it gives CASLPTRGQGGTMQYF. Variable domain in full (rest from reference TRBV18 and TRBJ2-3): NAGVMQNPRHLVRRRGQEARLRCSPMKGHSHVYWYRQLPEEGLKFMVYLQKENIIDESGMPKERFSAEFPKEGPSILRIQQVVRGDSAAYFCASLPTRGQGGTMQYFGPGTRLTVL.

V and J are TRBV29-1 and TRBJ1-2, with D possibly being TRBD1 (6 bases). V lost 6 bases and J lost 7, with 15 bases in between. The germline V gene has CDR1 SQVTM and CDR2 ANQGSEA. The CDR3 is 12 residues long. The CDR3 reads CSVTHGQLGYTF. In DNA, the CDR3 is TGCAGCGTAACACATGGACAGCTTGGCTACACCTTC.

This sequence joins TRBV2 and TRBJ2-7; TRBD2 matches 13 bases. The V and J ends lost 7 bases and 1 base, in that order; junction bases with no gene match: 19. The germline V gene has CDR1 SNHLY and CDR2 FYNNEI. The CDR3 runs 20 residues. The CDR3 region has the DNA TGTGCCAGCACTCCCAGGCGGGGGCGAGTGGGACTAGCGGGATCCTACGAGCAGTACTTC. The encoded protein is CASTPRRGRVGLAGSYEQYF.